This T cell receptor (beta chain) was observed in a study of blood T cell repertoires in COVID-19. The overall study: Researchers got acute and convalescent COVID-19 samples from the United States, Italy and Spain.

V shed 4 bases and J shed 0 bases, with 14 bases lying between them. Germline CDR1 is SGHRS and CDR2 is YFSETQ. CDR3 size: 16 residues. This clone was seen only a few times. Original processing methods: Reference gene primer amplification gave estimated nucleated cell counts. Clones were sequenced by immunoSEQ multiplex PCR, and TCRdb holds only the in-frame ones, with some missing. From that table come the V and J calls and clone size; the DNA was used to work out D and trimming. The table has over 120,000 clones, 65% to 90% seen once. This TCR was recovered from a man between 60 and 70 years old with active or convalescent COVID-19. The chain combines TRBV5-1 with TRBJ1-3; D is ambiguous. The specimen was peripheral blood. The CDR3 region is CASSQTFRFSGNTIYF. The DNA of the CDR3 is TGCGCCAGCAGCCAAACTTTCAGGTTCTCTGGAAACACCATATATTTT.